This passage covers 28 T cell receptor beta chains from one sample sequenced in a study of CD8 T cells in Susac syndrome. Random hexamers were used to reverse transcribe the RNA input (about 0.5 to 1 ug). In TCRdb, the immunoSEQ multiplex PCR reads were re-called with MiXCR into one record per CDR3 protein. Among about 300,000 distinct CDR3 sequences, about 82% were seen once, and the ten largest hold around 0.2%. The specimen sequenced was CD8+ T cells from PBMCs. Receptor source: a human donor with multiple sclerosis.

The chain joins TRBV19 to TRBJ2-7, with 7 bases lining up with TRBD2. The trim removed 8 bases at V and 0 bases at J, leaving 10 bases unmatched. This CDR3 has 15 residues. The germline CDR1 and CDR2 sequences are LNHDA and SQIVND (reference sequence). Here the CDR3 DNA reads TGTGCCAGTCGTCCGGGGGGACCGATCTCCTACGAGCAGTACTTC. This encodes CASRPGGPISYEQYF.

The CDR3 spells CASSYLVSGANVLTF. The CDR3 DNA reads as TGTGCCAGCAGTTACTTAGTCTCTGGGGCCAACGTCCTGACTTTC. The chain combines TRBV6-2 or TRBV6-3 with TRBJ2-6; D remains ambiguous. The germline V gene encodes CDR1 MNHEY and CDR2 SVGEGT. The CDR3 length is 15 residues. V lost 1 base and J 0 bases, leaving 4 bases between the germline ends.

This chain joins TRBV9 and TRBJ2-1; 9 positions match TRBD1. CDR1 is SGDLS and CDR2 is YYNGEE in the germline V gene. The CDR3 is made up of 15 amino acids. After removal of 0 bases from V and 4 bases from J, the junction contained 2 bases not matched to a gene. CDR3 protein: CASSVDRGRYNEQFF. CDR3 DNA sequence: TGTGCCAGCAGCGTAGACAGGGGGCGATACAATGAGCAGTTCTTC.

The J gene is TRBJ1-5, the V gene TRBV7-9, with 8 bases identical to TRBD1. V lost 5 bases and J lost 4; bases outside the gene matches: 7. The CDR3 loop spans 15 amino acids. The germline V gene encodes CDR1 SEHNR and CDR2 FQNEAQ (reference sequence). The CDR3 is CASSRGQGGNQPQHF. CDR3 nucleotides: TGTGCCAGCAGCCGAGGACAGGGAGGTAATCAGCCCCAGCATTTT.

The chain employs TRBV30 and TRBJ2-2; D is possibly TRBD2 (5 bases). The CDR3 totals 15 residues. The V end was cut by 0 bases, the J end by 2 bases, with 10 bases between. Germline V gene data show CDR1 as GTSNPN and CDR2 as SVGIG (reference sequence). Here the CDR3 reads CAWSVVALNTGELFF. The DNA for the CDR3 is TGTGCCTGGAGTGTAGTAGCGCTTAACACCGGGGAGCTGTTTTTT.

This chain links TRBV19 with TRBJ2-1, with D maybe TRBD2 (5 bases). The CDR3 sequence is 11 residues long. The germline V gene has CDR1 LNHDA and CDR2 SQIVND (reference sequence). Trimming removed 3 bases from V and 9 bases from J, with 6 bases in between. The CDR3 sequence is CASSMGSEQFF. The CDR3, as DNA: TGTGCCAGTAGTATGGGGAGTGAGCAGTTCTTC. Filled out from reference TRBV19 and TRBJ2-1, the complete variable domain reads DGGITQSPKYLFRKEGQNVTLSCEQNLNHDAMYWYRQDPGQGLRLIYYSQIVNDFQKGDIAEGYSVSREKKESFPLTVTSAQKNPTAFYLCASSMGSEQFFGPGTRLTVL.

V and J are TRBV11-2 and TRBJ2-3; 9 nucleotides align to TRBD2. The trim removed 5 bases at V and 5 bases at J, leaving 14 bases unmatched. This CDR3 region has 17 residues. Germline V gives CDR1 SGHAT, CDR2 FQNNGV. The CDR3 loop reads CASSPLGAGGREDTQYF. The CDR3 DNA is TGTGCCAGCAGCCCATTGGGGGCTGGCGGGAGGGAAGATACGCAGTATTTT. The entire variable domain, with the rest obtained from reference TRBV11-2 and TRBJ2-3, is as follows: EAGVAQSPRYKIIEKRQSVAFWCNPISGHATLYWYQQILGQGPKLLIQFQNNGVVDDSQLPKDRFSAERLKGVDSTLKIQPAKLEDSAVYLCASSPLGAGGREDTQYFGPGTRLTVL.

This CDR3 is CASSQELGTGGKTGELFF. Here the CDR3 DNA reads TGCGCCAGCAGCCAAGAATTGGGGACAGGGGGAAAAACCGGGGAGCTGTTTTTT. V usage is TRBV4-3 and J usage is TRBJ2-2; the match to TRBD1 covers 11 bases. Looked up from germline, CDR1 is LGHNA and CDR2 is YSLEER. The CDR3 is made up of 18 amino acids. Germline trimming cut 0 bases from V and 5 bases from J; bases unmatched to any gene: 8.

V gene TRBV7-9 combines with J gene TRBJ2-3; no definite D call. Per germline, CDR1 SEHNR and CDR2 FQNEAQ (reference sequence). This CDR3 region has 12 residues. Trimming removed 5 bases at V and 11 bases at J, with 14 bases between. The CDR3 region is CASSPLRVGQYF. For the CDR3, the DNA is TGTGCCAGCAGCCCCCTCCGGGTCGGGCAGTATTTT.

This clonotype was counted only a few times. This chain links TRBV19 with TRBJ2-7; D gene uncertain. Germline values: CDR1 LNHDA, CDR2 SQIVND (reference sequence). The CDR3 is 13 amino acids. V lost 9 bases and J lost 3, with 15 bases in between. The CDR3 DNA reads as TGTGCCAGCAGCCCCGGACCAATCTACGAGCAGTACTTC. Translating gives CASSPGPIYEQYF.

J is TRBJ1-1 and V is TRBV30; D perhaps matches TRBD1 (6 bases). The V end lost 3 bases, the J end lost 8 bases, and 10 bases lay between the germline ends. The CDR3 extends over 11 amino acids. Germline CDR1 is GTSNPN and CDR2 is SVGIG (reference sequence). The CDR3 region has the DNA TGTGCCTGGAGAAGGGGGACAGAAGCTTTCTTT. Translated, it gives CAWRRGTEAFF.

J is TRBJ1-2 and V is TRBV4-2, with D unresolved. Germline values: CDR1 LGHNA, CDR2 YNFKEQ. The CDR3 runs 13 residues. V shed 9 bases and J shed 4 bases, with 15 bases lying between them. CDR3 DNA sequence: TGTGCCAGTGGGAAGGAGCCGAGCTATGGCTACACCTTC. Its protein product is CASGKEPSYGYTF.

V and J are TRBV5-6 and TRBJ2-1; 10 bases are a match to TRBD1. This CDR3 contains 16 residues. The V segment lost 5 bases and the J segment 3 bases; nucleotides outside the gene matches: 8. Germline loops: CDR1 SGHDT, CDR2 YYEEEE. CDR3 amino acids: CASRYDRGQVYNEQFF. CDR3 sequence (DNA): TGTGCCAGCAGATACGACAGGGGGCAAGTCTACAATGAGCAGTTCTTC.

The chain links TRBV12-3 or TRBV12-4 to TRBJ2-3; D perhaps matches TRBD2 (5 bases). The CDR3 loop spans 13 amino acids. V lost 8 bases and J 1 base, leaving 10 bases between the germline ends. CDR3: CASEGQGTDTQYF. In DNA form, the CDR3 reads TGTGCCAGCGAGGGCCAAGGCACAGATACGCAGTATTTT.

The CDR3 is CASSSGHYNEQFF. DNA for the CDR3: TGTGCCAGTAGTTCGGGACACTACAATGAGCAGTTCTTC. This chain connects TRBV19 to TRBJ2-1, with D possibly TRBD1 on 6 matching bases. V dropped 5 bases and J dropped 3 bases, with 8 bases sitting between them. The germline V gene has CDR1 LNHDA and CDR2 SQIVND (reference sequence). The CDR3 contains 13 residues.

This sequence joins TRBV7-9 and TRBJ1-1; 10 positions agree with TRBD1. J lost 5 bases, V lost 4 bases, and 10 bases had no gene match. The CDR3 consists of 16 residues. The germline gives CDR1 SEHNR, CDR2 FQNEAQ (reference sequence). The CDR3 DNA is TGTGCCAGCAGCTCGACAGGGGGCGGCATGGGGACTGAAGCTTTCTTT. It codes for CASSSTGGGMGTEAFF.

This chain uses TRBV7-9 with TRBJ1-2; D not certain. From germline, CDR1 is SEHNR and CDR2 FQNEAQ (reference sequence). This CDR3 is 17 amino acids long. V was trimmed by 0 bases and J by 0 bases, leaving 14 bases between them. CDR3 coding DNA: TGTGCCAGCAGCTTAGCCGGTTTGGCAGGACCTAACTATGGCTACACCTTC. This gives the protein CASSLAGLAGPNYGYTF.

CDR3 sequence reads: CASSQDGSDLRSEQYF. The CDR3 bases are TGCGCCAGCAGCCAAGATGGGTCGGATCTTCGGTCGGAGCAGTACTTC. The chain employs TRBV4-3 and TRBJ2-7; D remains unclear. Per the germline V gene, CDR1 is LGHNA and CDR2 is YSLEER. CDR3 length: 16 residues. V was cut by 0 bases and J by 7 bases, with 19 bases left in between.

The V call is TRBV30, the J call TRBJ2-2, with 7 bases that match TRBD2. The junction had 5 bases not matched to a gene; V was cut back by 4 bases and J by 0 bases. Germline loops: CDR1 GTSNPN, CDR2 SVGIG (reference sequence). The CDR3 consists of 15 residues. This chain's CDR3 is CAWIDGRSNTGELFF. The CDR3 DNA is TGTGCCTGGATAGACGGGAGGTCGAACACCGGGGAGCTGTTTTTT. Looking up the rest from reference TRBV30 and TRBJ2-2 gives the full variable domain: SQTIHQWPATLVQPVGSPLSLECTVEGTSNPNLYWYRQAAGRGLQLLFYSVGIGQISSEVPQNLSASRPQDRQFILSSKKLLLSDSGFYLCAWIDGRSNTGELFFGEGSRLTVL.

CDR3 protein: CASSLSTSGFYNEQFF. CDR3 DNA sequence: TGTGCCAGCAGTTTGTCCACTAGCGGGTTCTACAATGAGCAGTTCTTC. The chain combines TRBV28 with TRBJ2-1, with 9 bases lining up with TRBD2. After removal of 3 bases from V and 3 bases from J, the junction contained 6 bases not matched to a gene. Germline V gene data show CDR1 as MDHEN and CDR2 as SYDVKM. There are 16 residues in the CDR3.

This chain links TRBV3-1 with TRBJ2-7; 11 bases match TRBD2. The CDR3 runs 19 residues. Germline loops: CDR1 LGHDT, CDR2 YNNKEL (reference sequence). V was pared by 5 bases and J by 5 bases, with 20 bases of the junction left unmatched. CDR3 nucleotides: TGTGCCAGCAGCAGAGCAGCCGGTCTACTAGCGGGAGATAAGAACGAGCAGTACTTC. It yields the protein CASSRAAGLLAGDKNEQYF.

The chain joins TRBV25-1 to TRBJ2-4, with D perhaps matching TRBD1 (7 bases). Trimming removed 2 bases at V and 11 bases at J, with 10 bases between. This CDR3 is 12 amino acids long. CDR1 and CDR2 (germline): MGHDK, SYGVNS. The DNA for the CDR3 is TGTGCCAGCAGTGAAGGGGGGACAGTTCAGTACTTC. Residues: CASSEGGTVQYF.

This clonotype was detected a few times. V is TRBV28 and J is TRBJ2-7; D is undetermined. This CDR3 is 14 amino acids long. Trimming shortened V by 3 bases and J by 2 bases, and 11 bases separated the two germline ends. Germline CDR1 is MDHEN and CDR2 is SYDVKM. This chain's CDR3 is CASSFPGVAYEQYF. CDR3 nucleotide sequence: TGTGCCAGCAGTTTCCCCGGAGTGGCCTACGAGCAGTACTTC.

The chain joins TRBV4-3 to TRBJ1-4; D possibly corresponds to TRBD1 (5 bases). Germline CDR1 and CDR2: LGHNA and YSLEER. This CDR3 comprises 16 residues. V was shortened by 4 bases and J by 4 bases, with 16 bases between the two germline ends. The CDR3 nucleotides are TGCGCCAGCAGCCCTATCGGGACCGGTTTTAATGAAAAACTGTTTTTT. It codes for CASSPIGTGFNEKLFF.

The chain recombines TRBV20-1 with TRBJ2-1; D unclear. Germline loops: CDR1 DFQATT, CDR2 SNEGSKA (reference sequence). Trimming removed 5 bases at V and 6 bases at J, with 5 bases between. This CDR3 region has 10 residues. The CDR3 bases are TGCAGTGCTCCGGGCAATGAGCAGTTCTTC. It translates to CSAPGNEQFF.

V is TRBV10-3 and J is TRBJ2-3; 7 positions match TRBD1. V shed 2 bases and J 5 bases; nucleotides not matched to a gene: 13. The germline V gene encodes CDR1 ENHRY and CDR2 SYGVKD. The CDR3 length is 17 residues. CDR3 amino acids: CAISEAIGQVKKDTQYF. Written as DNA, the CDR3 is TGTGCCATCAGTGAGGCCATAGGACAGGTTAAGAAAGATACGCAGTATTTT.

Only one count was recorded for this clonotype. CDR3 in amino acids: CASRPRGQNEQFF. The CDR3 DNA sequence: TGTGCCAGCAGACCCAGGGGGCAGAATGAGCAGTTCTTC. The V call is TRBV28, the J call TRBJ2-1, with 8 bases identical to TRBD1. With V trimmed by 6 bases and J by 7 bases, 5 bases remained unmatched. Per germline, CDR1 MDHEN and CDR2 SYDVKM. CDR3 length equals 13 residues.

The rearrangement joins TRBV12-3 or TRBV12-4 to TRBJ1-4, with TRBD1 matching over 7 bases. V gave up 4 bases and J gave up 7 bases; unmatched junction bases: 9. The CDR3 contains 15 residues. CDR3 loop: CASSSVTGRGEKLFF. The CDR3 region has the DNA TGTGCCAGCAGTTCCGTGACAGGGCGGGGTGAAAAACTGTTTTTT.